The rows below give T cell receptor beta chains drawn from one sample of a study of blood T cell repertoires in COVID-19. The method was immunoSEQ multiplex PCR; TCRdb's version includes in-frame clones alone and lacks a portion of them. The data hold a few hundred thousand clones, with around nine tenths observed a single time. Sample: peripheral blood. These receptor sequences come from a young man with active or convalescent COVID-19. Each CDR3 is given with its conserved first and last residue. D genes are given only for firm matches. Clone size, where shown, is once, few, many, or a class for clones that have expanded.

size	V	D	J	CDR3	DNA
NA	TRBV15	TRBD1	TRBJ1-5	CATSAHRGLDQPQHF	TGTGCCACCAGCGCGCACAGGGGGCTGGATCAGCCCCAGCATTTT
NA	TRBV9	TRBD1	TRBJ2-1	CASSTRTGDLYNEQFF	TGTGCCAGCAGCACCCGGACAGGGGACCTCTACAATGAGCAGTTCTTC
NA	TRBV6-5	NA	TRBJ1-2	CATTTGSYGYTF	TGTGCCACCACTACCGGGTCCTATGGCTACACCTTC
NA	TRBV6-5	NA	TRBJ2-7	CASSLGGEQYF	TGTGCCAGCAGCTTAGGGGGCGAGCAGTACTTC
NA	TRBV7-9	TRBD1	TRBJ2-7	CASTPTGTGASEQYF	TGTGCCAGCACCCCTACGGGGACAGGCGCTTCCGAGCAGTACTTC
NA	TRBV27	NA	TRBJ2-1	CASSRRLEYNEQFF	TGTGCCAGCAGTAGGAGATTGGAGTACAATGAGCAGTTCTTC
NA	TRBV19	TRBD1	TRBJ1-1	CASSPWDREAFF	TGTGCCAGTAGTCCGTGGGACAGGGAAGCTTTCTTT
NA	TRBV11-2	TRBD1	TRBJ1-2	CASSLVKGGDRGMPGYTF	TGTGCCAGCAGCTTAGTCAAAGGGGGTGACAGGGGGATGCCTGGCTACACCTTC
once	TRBV5-1	TRBD2	TRBJ2-1	CASSNWTSVFEQFF	TGCGCCAGCAGCAACTGGACTAGCGTATTTGAGCAGTTCTTC
NA	TRBV15	NA	TRBJ1-1	CATSSRGTAVEAFF	TGTGCCACCAGCAGTAGGGGAACCGCCGTTGAAGCTTTCTTT
NA	TRBV11-3	TRBD2	TRBJ2-3	CASRKPFAGVPSTDTQYF	TGTGCCAGCAGAAAGCCCTTTGCGGGGGTTCCTAGCACAGATACGCAGTATTTT
NA	TRBV7-2	NA	TRBJ1-1	CASRQTWGRVTEAFF	TGTGCCAGCAGGCAAACCTGGGGCAGGGTTACTGAAGCTTTCTTT
few	TRBV5-8	TRBD1	TRBJ1-2	CASSLLRGAHGYTF	TGTGCCAGCAGCCTCCTCAGGGGGGCCCATGGCTACACCTTC
NA	TRBV28	TRBD1	TRBJ1-3	CASRRDRGVNTIYF	TGTGCCAGCAGGAGGGACAGGGGAGTGAACACCATATATTTT
NA	TRBV7-2	NA	TRBJ2-1	CASSLTGAALDNEQFF	TGTGCCAGCAGCTTAACTGGAGCGGCCCTGGACAATGAGCAGTTCTTC
NA	TRBV29-1	TRBD1	TRBJ1-2	CSVEPSPTGGSYYGYTF	TGCAGCGTTGAGCCGTCCCCGACAGGGGGCTCTTACTATGGCTACACCTTC
once	TRBV4-1	NA	TRBJ2-2	CASSQYRNTGELFF	TGCGCCAGCAGCCAATACAGGAACACCGGGGAGCTGTTTTTT
NA	TRBV7-2	TRBD1	TRBJ1-3	CASSLGQDRNTIYF	TGTGCCAGCAGCCTCGGACAGGACAGAAACACCATATATTTT
once	TRBV19	TRBD1	TRBJ2-7	CASSIGTDHYEQYF	TGTGCCAGTAGTATTGGGACAGATCATTACGAGCAGTACTTC
few	TRBV2	TRBD2	TRBJ2-3	CASSETSGGWQYF	TGTGCCAGCAGTGAAACTAGCGGGGGATGGCAGTATTTT
NA	TRBV7-8	TRBD2	TRBJ2-7	CASSLGTTTLGQYF	TGTGCCAGCAGCTTGGGGACTACGACGCTCGGGCAGTACTTC
NA	TRBV18	TRBD1	TRBJ1-5	CASSPGQGALSNQPQHF	TGTGCCAGCTCACCGGGACAGGGGGCATTAAGCAATCAGCCCCAGCATTTT
NA	TRBV7-8	NA	TRBJ1-2	CASSLARADYGYTF	TGTGCCAGCAGCTTAGCGCGAGCGGACTATGGCTACACCTTC
NA	TRBV5-1	NA	TRBJ2-5	CASSVTGMYATQYF	TGCGCCAGCAGCGTTACGGGGATGTACGCGACCCAGTACTTC
NA	TRBV5-1	NA	TRBJ2-5	CASRTRAGAETQYF	TGCGCCAGCAGGACGAGGGCAGGGGCGGAGACCCAGTACTTC
NA	TRBV19	TRBD1	TRBJ2-5	CASSTDRGETQYF	TGTGCCAGTAGTACAGACAGGGGGGAGACCCAGTACTTC
NA	TRBV13	NA	TRBJ1-2	CASSLRGAPNGYTF	TGTGCCAGCAGCCTCCGGGGGGCACCTAATGGCTACACCTTC
once	TRBV5-4	TRBD1	TRBJ2-3	CASSWDRGYTDTQYF	TGTGCCAGCAGCTGGGACAGGGGATACACAGATACGCAGTATTTT
NA	TRBV30	TRBD1	TRBJ1-2	CACWTGTFYGYTF	TGTGCCTGTTGGACAGGGACCTTCTATGGCTACACCTTC
NA	TRBV19	NA	TRBJ1-2	CASSISSGDGYTF	TGTGCCAGTAGTATTAGTTCAGGGGATGGCTACACCTTC
NA	TRBV11-2	TRBD2	TRBJ2-5	CASSPPGLAGQETQYF	TGTGCCAGCAGCCCCCCGGGACTAGCGGGCCAAGAGACCCAGTACTTC
NA	TRBV7-3	TRBD1	TRBJ2-4	CASSLGTGIGKNIQYF	TGTGCCAGCAGCTTAGGGACAGGGATTGGCAAAAACATTCAGTACTTC
NA	TRBV7-9	TRBD1	TRBJ1-4	CASSPGRGREKLFF	TGTGCCAGCAGCCCCGGCAGGGGGCGTGAAAAACTGTTTTTT
NA	TRBV28	NA	TRBJ2-2	CASSPVDWKNTGELFF	TGTGCCAGCAGTCCCGTCGACTGGAAGAACACCGGGGAGCTGTTTTTT
NA	TRBV29-1	TRBD1	TRBJ2-7	CSVDGTGYEQYF	TGCAGCGTTGATGGGACAGGATACGAGCAGTACTTC
once	TRBV19	TRBD1	TRBJ2-2	CASRPPGQGWSTGELFF	TGTGCCAGTAGACCTCCGGGACAGGGATGGAGCACCGGGGAGCTGTTTTTT
NA	TRBV11-2	TRBD1	TRBJ2-2	CASSFGTGRGNTGELFF	TGTGCCAGCAGCTTTGGGACAGGGAGGGGGAACACCGGGGAGCTGTTTTTT
few	TRBV6-5	TRBD1	TRBJ1-2	CASRTGDRGLEGYTF	TGTGCCAGCAGGACAGGGGACAGGGGTCTGGAGGGCTACACCTTC
NA	TRBV7-8	NA	TRBJ1-5	CASSQVGGSVNQPQHF	TGTGCCAGCAGCCAAGTGGGGGGAAGTGTGAATCAGCCCCAGCATTTT
few	TRBV28	TRBD1	TRBJ1-4	CASKQGADEKLFF	TGTGCCAGCAAACAGGGGGCGGACGAAAAACTGTTTTTT
NA	TRBV7-9	NA	TRBJ1-2	CASSSTGFDTF	TGTGCCAGCAGCTCCACAGGTTTTGACACCTTC
NA	TRBV9	NA	TRBJ1-1	CASSTPRADRGAWNTEAFF	TGTGCCAGCAGCACCCCTCGGGCGGACCGGGGGGCTTGGAACACTGAAGCTTTCTTT
NA	TRBV4-3	TRBD1	TRBJ1-2	CASSLTRDREIHGYTF	TGCGCCAGCAGCCTTACCCGGGACAGGGAGATCCATGGCTACACCTTC
NA	TRBV5-1	TRBD2	TRBJ2-2	CASSAGLAGTGELFF	TGCGCCAGCAGCGCGGGACTAGCGGGCACCGGGGAGCTGTTTTTT
NA	TRBV7-9	TRBD1	TRBJ1-1	CASSLRQGGTEAFF	TGTGCCAGCAGCTTAAGACAGGGAGGCACTGAAGCTTTCTTT
NA	TRBV3-1/TRBV3-2	NA	TRBJ2-5	CASSHFGSAETQYF	TGTGCCAGCAGCCACTTTGGCAGTGCAGAGACCCAGTACTTC
NA	TRBV6-2/TRBV6-3	TRBD1	TRBJ1-5	CASSSLRQGVQPQHF	TGTGCCAGCAGTTCACTTCGACAGGGGGTTCAGCCCCAGCATTTT
NA	TRBV30	NA	TRBJ2-4	CAWSVSLAKNIQYF	TGTGCCTGGAGTGTATCCCTAGCCAAAAACATTCAGTACTTC
once	TRBV21-1	NA	TRBJ2-1	CASSSSSPGGRRYNEQFF	TGTGCCAGCAGCTCCTCCAGCCCGGGGGGTAGGAGGTACAATGAGCAGTTCTTC
few	TRBV28	NA	TRBJ1-2	CASSLPGIGYTF	TGTGCCAGCAGTTTACCAGGGATTGGCTACACCTTC
NA	TRBV19	TRBD1	TRBJ2-2	CASIRGPGQRTGELFF	TGTGCCAGCATAAGGGGGCCGGGACAACGCACCGGGGAGCTGTTTTTT
NA	TRBV29-1	NA	TRBJ1-1	CSVEAYSGPPHWNTEAFF	TGCAGCGTTGAAGCGTATTCAGGGCCACCTCACTGGAACACTGAAGCTTTCTTT
NA	TRBV15	NA	TRBJ2-5	CATSGGSSARLTKETQYF	TGTGCCACCAGCGGAGGAAGTAGCGCCAGATTGACGAAAGAGACCCAGTACTTC
NA	TRBV30	NA	TRBJ2-7	CAWSQGLLSVPYEQYF	TGTGCCTGGAGCCAGGGATTATTGTCAGTCCCCTACGAGCAGTACTTC
NA	TRBV27	NA	TRBJ2-5	CASSLFSIHGETQYF	TGTGCCAGCAGTTTATTTTCCATTCACGGAGAGACCCAGTACTTC
NA	TRBV19	NA	TRBJ2-1	CASSISAGPSYNEQFF	TGTGCCAGTAGTATTTCAGCGGGTCCCTCCTACAATGAGCAGTTCTTC
NA	TRBV5-6	NA	TRBJ1-5	CASSESGHQPQHF	TGTGCCAGCAGCGAATCAGGGCATCAGCCCCAGCATTTT
NA	TRBV28	TRBD2	TRBJ2-3	CASTSLAGGPSGPDTQYF	TGTGCCAGCACCTCTCTAGCGGGAGGGCCCTCGGGACCGGATACGCAGTATTTT
few	TRBV3-1/TRBV3-2	NA	TRBJ1-2	CASSQYGEIIGGYTF	TGTGCCAGCAGCCAATACGGGGAAATAATCGGTGGCTACACCTTC
NA	TRBV7-6	NA	TRBJ1-1	CASSPTGRTEAFF	TGTGCCAGCAGCCCTACAGGGCGGACTGAAGCTTTCTTT